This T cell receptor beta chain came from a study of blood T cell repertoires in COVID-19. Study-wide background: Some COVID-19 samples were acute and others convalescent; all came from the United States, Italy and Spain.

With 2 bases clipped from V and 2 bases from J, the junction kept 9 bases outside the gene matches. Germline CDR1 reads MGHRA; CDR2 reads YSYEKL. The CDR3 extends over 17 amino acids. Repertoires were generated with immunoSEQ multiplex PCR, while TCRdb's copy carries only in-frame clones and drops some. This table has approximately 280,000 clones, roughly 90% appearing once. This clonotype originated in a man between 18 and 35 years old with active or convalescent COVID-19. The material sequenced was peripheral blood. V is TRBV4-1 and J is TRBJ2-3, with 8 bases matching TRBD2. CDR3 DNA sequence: TGCGCCAGCAGCCAACCAGAGCGGGGGCCTATCACAGATACGCAGTATTTT. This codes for CASSQPERGPITDTQYF.